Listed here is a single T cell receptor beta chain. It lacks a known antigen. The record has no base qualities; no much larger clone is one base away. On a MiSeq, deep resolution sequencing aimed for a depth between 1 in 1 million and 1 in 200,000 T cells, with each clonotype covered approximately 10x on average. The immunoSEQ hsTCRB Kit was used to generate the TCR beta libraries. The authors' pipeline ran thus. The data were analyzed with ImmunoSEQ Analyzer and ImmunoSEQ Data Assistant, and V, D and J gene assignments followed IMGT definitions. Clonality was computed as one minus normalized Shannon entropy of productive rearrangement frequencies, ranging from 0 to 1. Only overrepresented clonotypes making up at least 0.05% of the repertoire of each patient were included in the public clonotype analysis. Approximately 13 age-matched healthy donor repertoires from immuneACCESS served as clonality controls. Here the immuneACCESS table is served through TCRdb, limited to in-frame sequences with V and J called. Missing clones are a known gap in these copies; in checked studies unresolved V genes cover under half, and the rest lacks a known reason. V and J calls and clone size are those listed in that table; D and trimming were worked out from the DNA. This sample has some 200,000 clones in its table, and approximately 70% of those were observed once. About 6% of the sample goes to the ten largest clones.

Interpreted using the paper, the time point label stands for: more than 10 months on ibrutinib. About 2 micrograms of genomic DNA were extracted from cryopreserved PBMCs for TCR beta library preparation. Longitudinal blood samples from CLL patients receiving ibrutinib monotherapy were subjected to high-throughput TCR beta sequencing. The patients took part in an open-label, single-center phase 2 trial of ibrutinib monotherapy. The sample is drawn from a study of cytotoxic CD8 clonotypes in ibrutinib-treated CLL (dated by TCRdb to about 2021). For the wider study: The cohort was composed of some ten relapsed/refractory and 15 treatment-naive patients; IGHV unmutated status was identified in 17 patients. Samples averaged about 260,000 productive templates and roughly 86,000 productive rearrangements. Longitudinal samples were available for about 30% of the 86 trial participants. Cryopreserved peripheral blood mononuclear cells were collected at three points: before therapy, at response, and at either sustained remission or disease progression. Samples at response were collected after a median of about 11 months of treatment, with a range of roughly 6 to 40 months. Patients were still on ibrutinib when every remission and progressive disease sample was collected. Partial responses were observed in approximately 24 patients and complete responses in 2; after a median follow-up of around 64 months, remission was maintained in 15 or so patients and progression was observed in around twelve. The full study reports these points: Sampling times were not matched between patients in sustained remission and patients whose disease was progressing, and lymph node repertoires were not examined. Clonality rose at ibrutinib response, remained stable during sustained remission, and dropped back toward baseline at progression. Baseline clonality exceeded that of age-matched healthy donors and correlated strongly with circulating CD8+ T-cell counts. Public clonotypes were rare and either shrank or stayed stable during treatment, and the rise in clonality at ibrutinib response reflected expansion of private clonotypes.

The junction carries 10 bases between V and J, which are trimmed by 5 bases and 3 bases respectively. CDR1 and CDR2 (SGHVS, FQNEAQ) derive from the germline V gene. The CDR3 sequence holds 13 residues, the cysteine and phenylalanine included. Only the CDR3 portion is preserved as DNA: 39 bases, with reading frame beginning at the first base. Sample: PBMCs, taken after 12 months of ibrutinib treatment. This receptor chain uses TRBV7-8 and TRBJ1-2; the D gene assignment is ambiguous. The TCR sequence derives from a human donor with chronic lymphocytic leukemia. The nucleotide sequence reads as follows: TGTGCCAGCAGCCAAAACATGGACTATGGCTACACCTTC. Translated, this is CASSQNMDYGYTF. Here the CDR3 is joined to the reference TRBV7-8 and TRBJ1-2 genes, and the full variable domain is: GAGVSQSPRYKVAKRGQDVALRCDPISGHVSLFWYQQALGQGPEFLTYFQNEAQLDKSGLPSDRFFAERPEGSVSTLKIQRTQQEDSAVYLCASSQNMDYGYTFGSGTRLTVV.